Presented here are 16 T cell receptor beta chains from one specimen sequenced in a study of cytomegalovirus exposure and HLA in healthy donors. The PCR contained 60 Vbeta and 13 Jbeta primers. Produced via immunoSEQ multiplex PCR; TCRdb's table is partial and in-frame only. The sample gives 90,000 to 120,000 clones, less than 85% of which show up once; less than 2.5% is in the top ten. The sample taken for sequencing was PBMCs. The receptor set was obtained from a young man in good health and CMV-seronegative.

This clone was observed a handful of times. The chain employs TRBV10-3 and TRBJ1-1, with D maybe TRBD1 (5 bases). The germline gives CDR1 ENHRY, CDR2 SYGVKD. V was pared by 2 bases and J by 4 bases, with 11 bases between. There are 14 residues in the CDR3. Here the CDR3 reads CAISEKGFSTEAFF. The CDR3, as DNA: TGTGCCATCAGTGAGAAGGGGTTTAGCACTGAAGCTTTCTTT.

This clone has only a few counts. V usage is TRBV4-3 and J usage is TRBJ2-3, with a weak D call TRBD2 (5 bases). V gave up 1 base and J gave up 6 bases, with 17 bases separating them. This CDR3 spans 16 amino acids. The germline gives CDR1 LGHNA, CDR2 YSLEER. The CDR3 sequence: CASSQAQSARGDTQYF. The CDR3 coding sequence is TGCGCCAGCAGCCAAGCCCAGTCCGCCCGCGGGGATACGCAGTATTTT.

The chain couples TRBV5-6 to TRBJ1-3; a weak D match, TRBD1 (5 bases). The V end lost 0 bases, the J end lost 0 bases, and 10 bases lay between the germline ends. Germline V gene data show CDR1 as SGHDT and CDR2 as YYEEEE. CDR3 length: 16 residues. The CDR3 is CASSLGGRSSGNTIYF. In nucleotides, the CDR3 is TGTGCCAGCAGCTTGGGGGGCAGGAGCTCTGGAAACACCATATATTTT.

This clone was seen a single time. The chain carries TRBV4-1 and TRBJ1-2; 8 bases align to TRBD1. Germline CDR1 and CDR2: MGHRA and YSYEKL. This CDR3 spans 14 amino acids. Germline trimming cut 4 bases from V and 4 bases from J; bases unmatched to any gene: 5. CDR3 in amino acids: CASSPRGQAYGYTF. In DNA form, the CDR3 reads TGCGCCAGCAGCCCCAGGGGACAGGCCTATGGCTACACCTTC.

The chain uses TRBV18 and TRBJ1-2; no reliable D call. Germline-derived CDR1 and CDR2 are KGHSH and LQKENI. Trimming took off 0 bases at V and 3 bases at J, with 8 bases between the two ends. The CDR3 is made up of 14 amino acids. CDR3 protein: CASSPPSGYYGYTF. CDR3 sequence (DNA): TGTGCCAGCTCACCACCATCGGGGTACTATGGCTACACCTTC.

The chain links TRBV15 to TRBJ1-6; D is unclear. Germline V CDR1 and CDR2: LNHNV, YYDKDF (reference sequence). Trimming removed 1 base at V and 13 bases at J, with 11 bases between. There are 13 residues in the CDR3. In DNA, the CDR3 is TGTGCCACCAGCAGAGCCCTCTTAGAGCCCCTCCACTTT. It encodes CATSRALLEPLHF.

This clone occurred a few times. The rearrangement uses TRBV11-2 and TRBJ1-2, with 9 bases lining up with TRBD1. V trimming: 6 bases; J trimming: 6 bases; junction bases outside the gene matches: 8. CDR3 length: 14 residues. Germline assignment: CDR1 SGHAT and CDR2 FQNNGV. Written as DNA, the CDR3 is TGTGCCAGCAGTTACCGGACAGGGGCCGATGGCTACACCTTC. It codes for CASSYRTGADGYTF.

This chain uses TRBV7-6 with TRBJ1-1; 10 bases match TRBD1. The V segment lost 5 bases and the J segment 8 bases; nucleotides outside the gene matches: 5. The germline V gene encodes CDR1 SGHVS and CDR2 FNYEAQ. CDR3 length: 13 amino acids. As DNA, the CDR3 is TGTGCCAGCAGCACGACAGGGGGCCCCGAAGCTTTCTTT. The encoded protein is CASSTTGGPEAFF.

The rearrangement joins TRBV19 to TRBJ2-6, with D maybe TRBD1 (5 bases). V was clipped by 3 bases and J by 0 bases, with 6 bases between them. Germline CDR1 LNHDA, CDR2 SQIVND (reference sequence). The CDR3 spans 15 residues. Here the CDR3 reads CASSMGPSGANVLTF. The CDR3 DNA sequence: TGTGCCAGTAGTATGGGGCCCTCTGGGGCCAACGTCCTGACTTTC.

J is TRBJ1-1 and V is TRBV11-3; 7 bases agree with TRBD1. This CDR3 is 13 amino acids long. Germline V gene data show CDR1 as SGHNT and CDR2 as YENEEA. J gave up 4 bases and V 5 bases, and 4 bases lay outside the gene matches. CDR3 sequence: CASSLGQSTEAFF. The CDR3 DNA sequence: TGTGCCAGCAGCCTGGGACAGTCCACTGAAGCTTTCTTT.

This rearrangement joins TRBV7-9 to TRBJ2-4; 8 nucleotides match TRBD1. The CDR3 consists of 15 residues. CDR1 is SEHNR and CDR2 is FQNEAQ in the germline V gene (reference sequence). Unmatched junction bases numbered 5, after V lost 5 bases and J lost 2 bases. The CDR3 DNA follows: TGTGCCAGCAGCATCGGACAGGGTCCCAAAAACATTCAGTACTTC. The encoded protein is CASSIGQGPKNIQYF.

The gene calls are TRBV9 and TRBJ2-7; 9 bases are a match to TRBD1. Per the germline V gene, CDR1 is SGDLS and CDR2 is YYNGEE. V was clipped by 4 bases and J by 5 bases; unmatched bases: 13. CDR3 length: 16 amino acids. The CDR3 loop reads CASSYPPGGQGDEQYF. The CDR3 bases are TGTGCCAGCAGCTACCCTCCTGGGGGACAGGGTGACGAGCAGTACTTC.

This clone was detected once. This chain uses TRBV4-3 with TRBJ2-6; D not certain. Germline V lookup: CDR1 LGHNA, CDR2 YSLEER. The ends were cut back, 1 base at V and 0 bases at J, with 10 bases in the middle. This CDR3 is 17 amino acids long. In DNA, the CDR3 is TGCGCCAGCAGCCAAGGTCGGAGCAGCTCTGGGGCCAACGTCCTGACTTTC. Its protein is CASSQGRSSSGANVLTF.

A single count supports this clone. This rearrangement joins TRBV14 to TRBJ2-1, with D perhaps matching TRBD1 (5 bases). The CDR3 totals 15 residues. V was clipped by 0 bases and J by 9 bases, with 15 bases between them. Looked up from germline, CDR1 is SGHDN and CDR2 is FVKESK. The CDR3 loop reads CASSQDWGYSGEQFF. The CDR3 DNA reads as TGTGCCAGCAGCCAAGATTGGGGCTACTCCGGTGAGCAGTTCTTC.

Comment on this clone: The conserved phenylalanine or tryptophan is not found at the CDR3 terminus, so this likely reflects a read error. As DNA, the CDR3 is TGCGCCAGCAGCCAAGATTCTCGACTCACTGAAGCTTTCCTT. Its translation: CASSQDSRLTEAFL. The genes are TRBV4-3 and TRBJ1-1; D uncertain. CDR3 length: 14 residues. V was clipped by 0 bases and J by 4 bases, with 9 bases between them. The germline V gene has CDR1 LGHNA and CDR2 YSLEER.

The gene calls are TRBV28 and TRBJ2-2; 10 nucleotides line up with TRBD2. Looked up from germline, CDR1 is MDHEN and CDR2 is SYDVKM. After removal of 5 bases from V and 2 bases from J, the junction contained 5 bases not matched to a gene. The CDR3 length is 16 residues. CDR3 in amino acids: CASSALAGVNTGELFF. The CDR3 DNA is TGTGCCAGCAGTGCCCTAGCGGGGGTCAACACCGGGGAGCTGTTTTTT.